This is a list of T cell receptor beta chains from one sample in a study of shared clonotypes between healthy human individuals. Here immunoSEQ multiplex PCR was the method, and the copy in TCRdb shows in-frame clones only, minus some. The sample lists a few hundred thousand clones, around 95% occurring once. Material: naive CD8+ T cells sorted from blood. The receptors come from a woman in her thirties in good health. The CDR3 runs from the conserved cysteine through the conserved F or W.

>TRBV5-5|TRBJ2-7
CASSPDSYEQYF
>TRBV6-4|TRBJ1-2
CASRPRTGDGYTF
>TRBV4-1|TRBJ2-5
CASSQEVPPGETQYF
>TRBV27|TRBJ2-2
CASSYTGTLANTGELFF
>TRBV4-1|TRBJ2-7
CASSQGLFGRVYYEQYF
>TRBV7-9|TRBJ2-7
CASSFDSYEQYF
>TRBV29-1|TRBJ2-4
CSVESAKNIQYF
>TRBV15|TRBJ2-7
CATSRDIQREDYEQYF
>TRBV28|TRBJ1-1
CASSLFPLGNTEAFF
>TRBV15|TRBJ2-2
CATSTVRTGELFF
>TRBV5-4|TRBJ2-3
CASSYQRRTDTQYF
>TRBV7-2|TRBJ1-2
CASTIRANGGYGYTF
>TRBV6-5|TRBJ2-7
CASSYSEGWYEQYF
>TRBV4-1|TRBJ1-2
CASSQVKGSGGGYTF
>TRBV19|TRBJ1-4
CASSPLWTGEEGDEKLFF
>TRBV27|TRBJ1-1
CASSSGTGRNTEAFF
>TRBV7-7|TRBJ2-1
CASSPDRVEQFF
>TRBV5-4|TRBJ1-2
CASSWQGSNYGYTF
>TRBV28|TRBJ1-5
CASSTHRTSWNQPQHF
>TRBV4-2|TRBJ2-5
CASSGGGEETQYF
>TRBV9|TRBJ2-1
CASSLSGTSASSYNEQFF
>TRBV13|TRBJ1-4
CASSSGQPNEKLFF
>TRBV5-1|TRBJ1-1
CASSLTGEAFF
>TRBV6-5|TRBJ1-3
CASSQNQLTGNTIYF
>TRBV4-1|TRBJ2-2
CASSRSWGGSLTGELFF
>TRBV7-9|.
CASTGTSETYEQYF
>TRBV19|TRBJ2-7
CASSAGTGGTYEQYF
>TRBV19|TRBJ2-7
CASSIGGGRTYEQYF
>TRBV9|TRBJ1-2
CASSDPAGTGGASDYGYTF
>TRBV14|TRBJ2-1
CASSQGAGGPPYNEQFF
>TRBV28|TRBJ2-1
CASRVWGRGNEQFF
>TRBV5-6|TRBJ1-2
CASSLGKAYGYTF
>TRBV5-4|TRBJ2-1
CASSADNEQFF
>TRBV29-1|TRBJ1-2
CSVETGNGYTF
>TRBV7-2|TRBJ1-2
CASTPSLGEGIGYGYTF
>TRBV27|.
CASNTLAGGPYEQYF
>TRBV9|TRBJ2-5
CASSGGTAQETQYF
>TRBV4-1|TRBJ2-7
CASSQGVTVEYEQYF
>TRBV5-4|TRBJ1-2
CASSPGTGGLSNYGYTF
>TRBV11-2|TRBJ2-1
CASSLRLAGLYSYNEQFF
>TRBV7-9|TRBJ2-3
CASSLDLNTDTQYF
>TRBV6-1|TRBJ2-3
CASSESGGDTQYF
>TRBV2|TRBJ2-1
CASRLSGRSKTDEQFF
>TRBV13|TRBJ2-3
CASSSSGHLEDTQYF
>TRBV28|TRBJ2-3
CASSVRYKATDTQYF
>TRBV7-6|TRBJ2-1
CASSLEWGRLNEQFF
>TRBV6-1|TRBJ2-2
CASSEPMIGGELFF
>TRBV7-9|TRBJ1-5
CASSSGMSNQPQHF
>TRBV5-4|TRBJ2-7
CASISPLGSGTGEEQYF
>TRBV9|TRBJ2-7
CASSAIDRGYEQYF
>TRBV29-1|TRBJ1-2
CSVADSNYGYTF
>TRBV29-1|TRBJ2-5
CSVVWETQYF
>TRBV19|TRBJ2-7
CASSPYFQGSYEQYF